This paragraph covers one TCR beta chain sequence. The antigen is undetermined. These data originate in a study of cytomegalovirus exposure and HLA in healthy donors. V was clipped by 0 bases and J by 1 base, with 7 bases between them. CDR1 and CDR2 (germline): SGHDT, YYEEEE. The CDR3 length is 14 residues. Amplification used 60 Vbeta primers and 13 Jbeta primers. TCRdb keeps only in-frame clones here, not all; method: immunoSEQ multiplex PCR. Its table lists about 160,000 clones. Broader study findings: It was confirmed in vitro that a few of the CMV-associated chains were specific for CMV antigens. Analysis was carried out at a later point, and it linked a missense DCLRE1C variant to TCR beta V- and J-gene trimming. Presence/absence analyses took donor sequencing depth as roughly uniform.

Each donor's status was that of a healthy bone marrow donor. This TCR came from a woman aged 50 to 65 in good health and CMV-seronegative. This rearrangement joins TRBV5-6 to TRBJ1-2; D gene unclear. The specimen sequenced was PBMCs. Written as DNA, the CDR3 is TGTGCCAGCAGCTTGGCCACTTTTAACTATGGCTACACCTTC. The encoded protein is CASSLATFNYGYTF.